This TCR beta chain is drawn from a study of cytomegalovirus exposure and HLA in healthy donors. In germline, CDR1 is SGHRS, CDR2 YFSETQ. This CDR3 is 14 amino acids long. V was clipped by 0 bases and J by 2 bases, with 7 bases between them. Primers for the PCR totalled 60 Vbeta and 13 Jbeta. Data came from immunoSEQ multiplex PCR; TCRdb stores just in-frame clones and leaves some out. The sample holds around 160,000 clones, 75% seen once. The receptor comes from a male donor in good health and CMV-seronegative. The V and J genes are TRBV5-1 and TRBJ2-3; D call uncertain. Sequencing was performed on PBMCs. The CDR3 spells CASSLDSPTDTQYF. The DNA for the CDR3 is TGCGCCAGCAGCTTGGATAGTCCCACAGATACGCAGTATTTT.